The 8 T cell receptor beta chains listed next were all sequenced from one sample in a study of blood T cell repertoires in COVID-19. Generated by immunoSEQ multiplex PCR, the TCRdb table keeps only in-frame clones and is missing some. The top ten clones hold about 9.4% of a sample with about 310,000 clones, roughly 89% of them seen once. Sequencing used PBMCs or T cells enriched from blood (not recorded which). The receptors were gathered from a woman younger than 45 who had recovered from COVID-19.

This chain connects TRBV12-5 to TRBJ2-1; D gene unclear. With 5 bases removed from V and 2 bases from J, the gap between germline ends came to 10 bases. This CDR3 region has 14 residues. The V gene's germline CDR1 is LGHNT and CDR2 FRNRAP. Here the CDR3 reads CASGPPEPYNEQFF. The DNA for the CDR3 is TGTGCTAGTGGTCCCCCGGAGCCCTACAATGAGCAGTTCTTC.

This clone was observed once. The chain uses TRBV6-5 and TRBJ1-1; D uncertain. V lost 5 bases and J 0 bases, leaving 7 bases between the germline ends. The CDR3 consists of 13 residues. Germline V gene data show CDR1 as MNHEY and CDR2 as SVGAGI. This chain's CDR3 is CASSITVNTEAFF. The CDR3 nucleotides read TGTGCCAGCAGTATAACAGTGAACACTGAAGCTTTCTTT.

This chain links TRBV29-1 with TRBJ1-2; D ambiguous. Germline lookup yields CDR1 SQVTM and CDR2 ANQGSEA. This CDR3 has 12 amino acids. CDR3: CTPVRGNYGYTF. The DNA for the CDR3 is TGCACCCCCGTAAGAGGGAACTATGGCTACACCTTC.

The chain is built from TRBV12-3 or TRBV12-4 and TRBJ1-1, with TRBD1 matching over 9 bases. CDR3 length: 12 residues. The junction had 6 bases not matched to a gene; V was cut back by 5 bases and J by 11 bases. The CDR3 DNA reads as TGTGCCAGCAGTCAAGTACAGGGGGCCGCTTTCTTT. Its translation is CASSQVQGAAFF.

The genes are TRBV5-1 and TRBJ1-2; possibly TRBD1 for D (6 bases). Looked up from germline, CDR1 is SGHRS and CDR2 is YFSETQ. CDR3 length equals 14 residues. The V end lost 3 bases, the J end lost 2 bases, and 11 bases lay between the germline ends. CDR3 DNA sequence: TGCGCCAGCAGCTCAACAGGGTACAACTATGGCTACACCTTC. This translates into CASSSTGYNYGYTF.

The rearrangement links TRBV7-2 to TRBJ2-5; 14 bases fit TRBD2. After removal of 5 bases from V and 6 bases from J, the junction contained 11 bases not matched to a gene. CDR3 length: 17 amino acids. Germline V gene lookup returns CDR1 SGHTA and CDR2 FQGNSA. The CDR3 spells CASSPRGLAGGRQTQYF. The CDR3 DNA sequence: TGTGCCAGCAGCCCGCGAGGACTAGCGGGAGGTCGACAGACCCAGTACTTC. The full variable domain, its missing parts supplied by reference TRBV7-2 and TRBJ2-5, is GAGVSQSPSNKVTEKGKDVELRCDPISGHTALYWYRQSLGQGLEFLIYFQGNSAPDKSGLPSDRFSAERTGGSVSTLTIQRTQQEDSAVYLCASSPRGLAGGRQTQYFGPGTRLLVL.

This clone was recorded only once. V gene TRBV28 combines with J gene TRBJ1-2, with 10 positions matching TRBD1. After removal of 6 bases from V and 4 bases from J, the junction contained 11 bases not matched to a gene. Germline assignment: CDR1 MDHEN and CDR2 SYDVKM. The CDR3 spans 16 residues. The CDR3 here is CASRRRTGGRGYGYTF. CDR3 DNA sequence: TGTGCCAGCAGACGACGGACAGGGGGACGTGGCTATGGCTACACCTTC.

The V gene is TRBV7-2, the J gene TRBJ2-1; TRBD1 aligns across 8 bases. The V gene's germline CDR1 is SGHTA and CDR2 FQGNSA. The CDR3 extends over 15 amino acids. V lost 6 bases, J lost 1 base, and 5 bases stayed unmatched. The CDR3 DNA is TGTGCCAGCAGTTTACAGGGGGTTTCCTACAATGAGCAGTTCTTC. It is translated as CASSLQGVSYNEQFF.